This T cell receptor (beta chain) was observed in a study of blood T cell repertoires in COVID-19. The wider study: Material from acute and convalescent COVID-19 was sourced from the United States, Italy and Spain. In each case, the material was cDNA or gDNA derived from T cells, B-cell-depleted T cells, or PBMCs.

Original handling: How many nucleated cells were present was estimated from reference gene primer amplification. TCRdb's table, derived via immunoSEQ multiplex PCR, lists solely in-frame clones and lacks some. For V, J and clone size, that table is used; D and trimming come from the DNA. The sample comprises 180,000 or so clones, 80% to 90% of which are singletons, and 8% to 10% rests with the top ten. Germline-derived CDR1 and CDR2 are MDHEN and SYDVKM. V shed 7 bases and J shed 0 bases, with 13 bases lying between them. The CDR3 totals 15 residues. The rearrangement joins TRBV28 to TRBJ1-3; D call uncertain. Material for sequencing was peripheral blood. The receptor's source is a man in his fifties or sixties with acute or convalescent COVID-19. CDR3 region: CASTGRYTSGNTIYF. CDR3 bases: TGTGCCAGCACAGGAAGGTACACCTCTGGAAACACCATATATTTT.